One TCR beta chain is described in this entry. Its cognate antigen is unknown. The sample is drawn from a study of cytomegalovirus exposure and HLA in healthy donors. Study details: Early released data had 80 million or so unique TCRs, all coming from HLA-typed donors. General study points: A cluster of highly shared sequence variants was likely a sequencing artifact.

CDR1 is MNHNS and CDR2 is SASEGT in the germline V gene. The CDR3 is 15 residues long. V was pared by 2 bases and J by 3 bases, with 14 bases between. Use of 60 Vbeta and 13 Jbeta primers characterized the PCR. Generated by immunoSEQ multiplex PCR, the TCRdb table keeps only in-frame clones and is missing some. The top ten hold around 2% of the sample, which has 120,000 or so clones, roughly 80% seen once. The sample comprised PBMCs. The TCR comes from a man aged 25-45 years in good health and CMV-seronegative. The V gene is TRBV6-1, the J gene TRBJ2-7; D is possibly TRBD1 (6 bases). CDR3 sequence: CASSEWGQDIYEQYF. The CDR3 DNA follows: TGTGCCAGCAGTGAATGGGGGCAGGATATCTACGAGCAGTACTTC.